This TCR beta chain was documented in a study of cytomegalovirus exposure and HLA in healthy donors. Study-level findings and limits: Among TCR beta chains of equal frequency, HLA-associated ones were more clonally expanded in a later analysis.

It was with 60 Vbeta and 13 Jbeta primers that the PCR ran. Sequenced by immunoSEQ multiplex PCR; TCRdb stores in-frame clones only, minus some. The sample yields 100,000 or so clones, 81% seen once. Concerning this clone: The antigen is undetermined.

This clonotype originated in a human donor in good health. The specimen sequenced was PBMCs.

CDR3 sequence reads: CASSPSRLAGQETQYF. CDR3 bases: TGTGCCAGCAGTCCGAGCAGGCTAGCGGGACAAGAGACCCAGTACTTC. The chain recombines TRBV28 with TRBJ2-5; 9 bases line up with TRBD2. V lost 5 bases and J lost 2; bases outside the gene matches: 9. Germline-derived CDR1 and CDR2 are MDHEN and SYDVKM. CDR3 length: 16 residues.